The clone carrying this T cell receptor beta chain was recorded a few times. Its target is unknown. This sample stems from a study of cytomegalovirus exposure and HLA in healthy donors. The study's findings and limits: Researchers counted roughly 150 TCR beta chains as cytomegalovirus-associated.

The primer mix had 60 Vbeta and 13 Jbeta primers. Per the original data handling: Tens of millions of unique TCR beta chains, 9.5 million to 14 million shared, were counted in a later analysis. Here immunoSEQ multiplex PCR was the method, and the copy in TCRdb shows in-frame clones only, minus some. V and J calls and clone size come straight from that table; D and trimming were deduced from the DNA. The sample includes 95,000 to 100,000 clones, roughly three quarters of them seen just once. This TCR came from a female donor in good health and CMV-seronegative. Sequenced: PBMCs.

CDR3 loop: CASRPGRQETQYF. The CDR3, as DNA: TGTGCCAGCAGACCTGGGAGGCAAGAGACCCAGTACTTC. The V gene is TRBV27, the J gene TRBJ2-5, with TRBD2 as a possible D gene (6 bases). V was trimmed by 6 bases and J by 2 bases, leaving 10 bases between them. CDR1 is MNHEY, CDR2 SMNVEV, per germline (reference sequence). This CDR3 has 13 amino acids.